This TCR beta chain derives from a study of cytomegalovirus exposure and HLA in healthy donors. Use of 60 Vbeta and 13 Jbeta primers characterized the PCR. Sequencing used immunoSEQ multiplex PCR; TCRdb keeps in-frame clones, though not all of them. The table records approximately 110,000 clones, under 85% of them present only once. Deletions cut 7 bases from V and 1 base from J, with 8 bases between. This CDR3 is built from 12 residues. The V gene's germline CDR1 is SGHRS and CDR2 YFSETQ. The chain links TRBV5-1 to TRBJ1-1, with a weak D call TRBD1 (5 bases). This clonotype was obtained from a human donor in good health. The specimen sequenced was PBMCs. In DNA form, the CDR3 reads TGCGCCAGCGGTACAGGGAACACTGAAGCTTTCTTT. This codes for CASGTGNTEAFF.